A single TCR beta chain is shown here with its context. Its specificity is unknown. These data belong to a study of shared clonotypes between healthy human individuals. TCRdb keeps only in-frame clones here, not all; method: immunoSEQ multiplex PCR. Of 600,000 to 800,000 clones in the sample, approximately 72% were seen once. General study results and limits: Sequencing of the sorted subsets was shown by rarefaction to be incomplete despite large depth.

Trimming cost V 0 bases and J 2 bases, with 7 bases left between them. Germline V gene lookup returns CDR1 MGHRA and CDR2 YSYEKL. This CDR3 spans 14 amino acids. The V call is TRBV4-1, the J call TRBJ1-2; D call uncertain. Sequenced material: memory CD4+ T cells sorted from blood. Subset here: CD45RA-negative fraction. The TCR sequence derives from a woman aged 25 to 39 in good health. CDR3 DNA sequence: TGCGCCAGCAGCCAAGAGGAAGGGAACTATGGCTACACCTTC. Its protein product is CASSQEEGNYGYTF.